This paragraph reports one T cell receptor beta chain. Its antigen is still unknown. The table came from immunoSEQ multiplex PCR; TCRdb's copy has only in-frame clones and leaves some out. The table includes roughly 32,000 clones, less than 75% detected once. The data belong to a study of radiotherapy plus CTLA-4 blockade in lung cancer. Overall study findings and caveats: Clones derived from tumor TCRs expanded in blood after radiotherapy plus ipilimumab. Early shifts in blood T cell clones, with interferon-beta, reportedly predicted response best.

The CDR3 has 12 residues. Germline CDR1 and CDR2: KGHSH and LQKENI. Trimming cost V 0 bases and J 7 bases, with 5 bases left between them. Patients had chemo-refractory metastatic non-small-cell lung cancer and received focal radiation plus CTLA-4 blockade that used ipilimumab. The material was peripheral blood, obtained from a patient treated with radiotherapy plus ipilimumab. This chain links TRBV18 with TRBJ2-3; D remains ambiguous. The receptor's source is a human donor with non-small cell lung cancer who had stable disease on radiotherapy plus ipilimumab. CDR3 sequence (DNA): TGTGCCAGCTCACCACCGCAGTATACGCAGTATTTT. Its protein product is CASSPPQYTQYF.